Listed here are 26 T cell receptor beta chains from one sample, sequenced in a study of cytomegalovirus exposure and HLA in healthy donors. PCR involved 60 Vbeta and 13 Jbeta primers. Clones were sequenced by immunoSEQ multiplex PCR, and TCRdb holds only the in-frame ones, with some missing. The sample yields tens of thousands of clones, of which the top ten take up approximately 2.7%. Sequencing used PBMCs. These TCRs come from a man aged 35-49 years in good health and CMV-seronegative.

This sequence joins TRBV5-4 and TRBJ2-2; 10 nucleotides agree with TRBD2. The CDR3 is made up of 16 amino acids. Unmatched junction bases numbered 4, after V lost 1 base and J lost 4 bases. CDR1 is SGHNT, CDR2 YYREEE, per germline (reference sequence). This chain's CDR3 is CASSLWTSGVTGELFF. CDR3 nucleotides: TGTGCCAGCAGCTTGTGGACTAGCGGAGTCACCGGGGAGCTGTTTTTT.

The V gene is TRBV6-1, the J gene TRBJ2-7, with D possibly matching TRBD1 (5 bases). V was trimmed by 7 bases and J by 2 bases, leaving 15 bases between them. Germline V CDR1 and CDR2: MNHNS, SASEGT. The CDR3 spans 14 residues. CDR3 amino acids: CASTPRVGAYEQYF. CDR3 in DNA: TGTGCCAGCACCCCCCGGGTAGGGGCCTACGAGCAGTACTTC.

This clone is medium-sized by frequency. The chain has TRBV5-6 and TRBJ1-1, with D possibly being TRBD1 (5 bases). Germline CDR1 SGHDT, CDR2 YYEEEE. Trimming pared 2 bases from V and 6 bases from J, leaving 14 bases between. The CDR3 sequence is 14 residues long. The CDR3 DNA reads TGTGCCAGCAGCTTCGGGCAGGGTTTACCTGAAGCTTTCTTT. Translation: CASSFGQGLPEAFF.

V usage is TRBV4-1 and J usage is TRBJ2-2; a weak D match, TRBD1 (6 bases). Trimming stripped 0 bases from V and 3 bases from J, with 11 bases between. The V gene's germline CDR1 is MGHRA and CDR2 YSYEKL. This CDR3 contains 16 residues. The CDR3 nucleotides are TGCGCCAGCAGCCAAGAGGACAGACCCTACACCGGGGAGCTGTTTTTT. This translates into CASSQEDRPYTGELFF.

The V gene is TRBV7-9, the J gene TRBJ2-5; D may be TRBD1 (6 bases). The CDR3 spans 14 residues. The germline V gene has CDR1 SEHNR and CDR2 FQNEAQ (reference sequence). V was trimmed by 5 bases and J by 4 bases, leaving 14 bases between them. The CDR3 here is CASSPRGRGETQYF. CDR3 nucleotide sequence: TGTGCCAGCAGCCCCAGGGGCCGAGGAGAGACCCAGTACTTC.

The genes are TRBV2 and TRBJ1-3; D gene uncertain. Deletions cut 4 bases from V and 0 bases from J, with 10 bases between. This CDR3 spans 15 amino acids. The germline CDR1 and CDR2 sequences are SNHLY and FYNNEI. CDR3 nucleotides: TGTGCCAGCAGTGCTTACCGGGGCTCTGGAAACACCATATATTTT. It translates to CASSAYRGSGNTIYF.

The V and J genes are TRBV5-1 and TRBJ2-5, with TRBD2 matching over 12 bases. This CDR3 spans 15 amino acids. CDR1 and CDR2 (germline): SGHRS, YFSETQ. Unmatched junction bases numbered 2, after V lost 0 bases and J lost 5 bases. The CDR3 nucleotides read TGCGCCAGCAGCTTGGGGCTAGCGGGAGGGGAGACCCAGTACTTC. As protein: CASSLGLAGGETQYF.

Worth noting for this clone: A read error may produce the germline difference seen at one junction end. The J gene is TRBJ2-5, the V gene TRBV7-7; D is possibly TRBD2 (6 bases). In germline, CDR1 is SSHAT, CDR2 FNYEAQ (reference sequence). The CDR3 is made up of 13 amino acids. The CDR3 reads CASSRDYQETQYF. CDR3 sequence (DNA): TGTGCTAGCAGCCGGGACTACCAAGAGACCCAGTACTTC.

The chain joins TRBV7-8 to TRBJ1-1, with D unresolved. CDR3 size: 13 residues. Trimming left V 5 bases short and J 1 base short, with 8 bases between. Germline CDR1 reads SGHVS; CDR2 reads FQNEAQ. CDR3 nucleotides: TGTGCCAGCAGCCCATGGGCGAACACTGAAGCTTTCTTT. It yields the protein CASSPWANTEAFF.

The chain is built from TRBV6-1 and TRBJ1-1; D might be TRBD1 (5 bases). The CDR3 consists of 11 residues. Germline V gene data show CDR1 as MNHNS and CDR2 as SASEGT. V lost 6 bases, J lost 10 bases, and 12 bases lay in between. CDR3 protein: CASRAGLRAFF. In nucleotides, the CDR3 is TGTGCCAGCAGAGCGGGACTGCGAGCTTTCTTT.

CDR3 sequence (DNA): TGTGCCAGCAGCTCCACCACCACTGGGACTATCGATCAGCCCCAGCATTTT. Amino acid sequence: CASSSTTTGTIDQPQHF. This chain links TRBV11-2 with TRBJ1-5; D may be TRBD1 (5 bases). Looked up from germline, CDR1 is SGHAT and CDR2 is FQNNGV. The ends were cut back, 4 bases at V and 5 bases at J, with 21 bases in the middle. CDR3 length: 17 residues.

The chain couples TRBV7-9 to TRBJ1-5; no clear D gene. V was clipped by 5 bases and J by 0 bases, with 11 bases between them. This CDR3 region has 15 residues. Germline V gene data show CDR1 as SEHNR and CDR2 as FQNEAQ (reference sequence). The CDR3 region has the DNA TGTGCCAGCAGCCCGGGAGTCAATAGCAATCAGCCCCAGCATTTT. This translates into CASSPGVNSNQPQHF.

In DNA, the CDR3 is TGTGCCAGCAGTTTATCTGAGTATCAGCCCCAGCATTTT. Its protein product is CASSLSEYQPQHF. V and J are TRBV27 and TRBJ1-5, with D unresolved. This CDR3 region has 13 residues. The V gene lost 0 bases and the J gene lost 5 bases, with 5 bases spanning the gap. Germline V gene lookup returns CDR1 MNHEY and CDR2 SMNVEV (reference sequence).

V gene TRBV5-1 combines with J gene TRBJ2-3, with a possible D match to TRBD2 (5 bases). Trimming took off 1 base at V and 2 bases at J, with 11 bases between the two ends. This CDR3 spans 15 amino acids. Germline lookup yields CDR1 SGHRS and CDR2 YFSETQ. The chain's CDR3 is CASSLFRGNTDTQYF. CDR3 nucleotides: TGCGCCAGCAGCTTGTTCCGGGGAAACACAGATACGCAGTATTTT.

This rearrangement joins TRBV2 to TRBJ2-1; 10 bases fit TRBD1. The V gene end was trimmed by 5 bases and the J gene end by 9 bases; junction bases not matched to a gene: 10. The CDR3 is 15 amino acids. The germline gives CDR1 SNHLY, CDR2 FYNNEI. CDR3 sequence: CASSRQGAGAAEQFF. The CDR3, as DNA: TGTGCCAGCAGTAGACAGGGGGCAGGGGCGGCTGAGCAGTTCTTC.

Comment on this clone: Germline and junction disagree at one end, which may indicate a read error. The rearrangement uses TRBV18 and TRBJ1-5; weak D call: TRBD1 (5 bases). This CDR3 is 13 amino acids long. Germline CDR1 KGHSH, CDR2 LQKENI. CDR3 loop: CTSSPDSSQPQHF. DNA of the CDR3: TGTACCAGCTCCCCCGACAGTTCCCAGCCCCAGCATTTT.

CDR3 sequence: CASSPPQRTVYGYTF. The CDR3 DNA is TGTGCCAGCTCACCACCCCAGCGAACGGTGTATGGCTACACCTTC. This chain uses TRBV18 with TRBJ1-2, with D hard to call. The germline V gene encodes CDR1 KGHSH and CDR2 LQKENI. The CDR3 is made up of 15 amino acids. V gave up 0 bases and J gave up 5 bases, with 13 bases separating them. The variable domain in full, completed from reference TRBV18 and TRBJ1-2, reads NAGVMQNPRHLVRRRGQEARLRCSPMKGHSHVYWYRQLPEEGLKFMVYLQKENIIDESGMPKERFSAEFPKEGPSILRIQQVVRGDSAAYFCASSPPQRTVYGYTFGSGTRLTVV.

The chain has TRBV2 and TRBJ1-1; TRBD1 is a possible D gene (6 bases). Germline CDR1 is SNHLY and CDR2 is FYNNEI. Trimming cost V 0 bases and J 4 bases, with 9 bases left between them. The CDR3 spans 14 residues. The CDR3 here is CASSEALGGTEAFF. The CDR3 nucleotides read TGTGCCAGCAGTGAAGCGCTAGGGGGCACTGAAGCTTTCTTT.

This rearrangement joins TRBV1 to TRBJ2-5; no check of the table's D call, TRBD1, against the DNA was made. TRBV1 is classified as a pseudogene. CDR3 length: 18 residues. CDR3 nucleotides: TGCACTCTCAGCCAGCTCCTCTTGTCACTCCAGGGTATGAAGACCCAGTACTTC. This sequence encodes CTLSQLLLSLQGMKTQYF.

V and J are TRBV4-2 and TRBJ1-5, with TRBD1 matching 12 bases. J was trimmed by 2 bases and V by 3 bases; bases with no gene match: 11. The CDR3 loop spans 19 amino acids. Germline V gene data show CDR1 as LGHNA and CDR2 as YNFKEQ. CDR3 loop: CASSQSTPGQGAGNQPQHF. Here the CDR3 DNA reads TGTGCCAGCAGCCAGTCAACTCCGGGACAGGGGGCAGGCAATCAGCCCCAGCATTTT.

V and J are TRBV30 and TRBJ1-2; TRBD1 matches 10 bases. The CDR3 spans 15 residues. V trimming: 2 bases; J trimming: 1 base; junction bases outside the gene matches: 4. Looked up from germline, CDR1 is GTSNPN and CDR2 is SVGIG (reference sequence). The CDR3 reads CAWSTGQGGNYGYTF. CDR3 sequence (DNA): TGTGCCTGGAGTACAGGACAGGGGGGTAACTATGGCTACACCTTC.

The V call is TRBV7-9, the J call TRBJ1-4; 7 nucleotides align to TRBD1. This CDR3 is built from 13 residues. J lost 8 bases, V lost 8 bases, and 8 bases had no gene match. The V gene's germline CDR1 is SEHNR and CDR2 FQNEAQ (reference sequence). CDR3 nucleotides: TGTGCCAGCCGGAGGGGGCTAGGGGAAAAACTGTTTTTT. It codes for CASRRGLGEKLFF. Filled out from reference TRBV7-9 and TRBJ1-4, the complete variable domain reads DTGVSQNPRHKITKRGQNVTFRCDPISEHNRLYWYRQTLGQGPEFLTYFQNEAQLEKSRLLSDRFSAERPKGSFSTLEIQRTEQGDSAMYLCASRRGLGEKLFFGSGTQLSVL.

V and J are TRBV6-5 and TRBJ1-6, with a weak D call TRBD1 (5 bases). This CDR3 has 15 residues. Germline V CDR1 and CDR2: MNHEY, SVGAGI. Trimming took 7 bases from V and 6 from J, leaving 16 bases between them. In DNA, the CDR3 is TGTGCCAGCACCCGTGGCGGGGGGACTAATTCACCCCTCCACTTT. It codes for CASTRGGGTNSPLHF.

The rearrangement links TRBV7-2 to TRBJ2-7, with D possibly being TRBD2 (5 bases). The CDR3 covers 14 residues. The germline CDR1 and CDR2 sequences are SGHTA and FQGNSA. V lost 0 bases and J 3 bases, leaving 9 bases between the germline ends. The CDR3, as DNA: TGTGCCAGCAGCTTAGCCGACGGGATCTACGAGCAGTACTTC. It specifies CASSLADGIYEQYF.

This chain connects TRBV6-5 to TRBJ1-1; 9 bases match TRBD1. This CDR3 is 14 amino acids long. V shed 2 bases, J shed 10 bases, and the junction held 8 bases outside the gene matches. The V gene's germline CDR1 is MNHEY and CDR2 SVGAGI. The CDR3 is CASSYRGQGIGAFF. The DNA of the CDR3 is TGTGCCAGCAGTTACAGGGGACAGGGTATAGGAGCTTTCTTT.

The J gene is TRBJ1-2, the V gene TRBV2; 7 bases line up with TRBD1. The CDR3 is 13 residues long. CDR1 and CDR2 from the germline V gene are SNHLY and FYNNEI. Losses at the gene ends were 4 bases for V and 3 bases for J; bases not matched to a gene: 2. CDR3 in DNA: TGTGCCAGCAGTGGACAGGGCGACTATGGCTACACCTTC. Its protein is CASSGQGDYGYTF.